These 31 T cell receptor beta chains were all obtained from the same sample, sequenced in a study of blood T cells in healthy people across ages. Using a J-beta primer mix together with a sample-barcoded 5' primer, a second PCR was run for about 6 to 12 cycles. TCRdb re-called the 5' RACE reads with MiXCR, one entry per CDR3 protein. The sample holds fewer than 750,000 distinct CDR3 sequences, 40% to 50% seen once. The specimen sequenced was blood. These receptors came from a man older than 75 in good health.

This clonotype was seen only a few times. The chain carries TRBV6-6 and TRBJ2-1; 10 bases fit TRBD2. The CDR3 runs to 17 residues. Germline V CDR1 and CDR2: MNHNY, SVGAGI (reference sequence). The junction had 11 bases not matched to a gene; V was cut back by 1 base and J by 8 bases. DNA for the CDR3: TGTGCCAGCAGTTACTTCCGGGGTAGCGGGGGGTTCGATGAGCAGTTCTTC. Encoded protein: CASSYFRGSGGFDEQFF.

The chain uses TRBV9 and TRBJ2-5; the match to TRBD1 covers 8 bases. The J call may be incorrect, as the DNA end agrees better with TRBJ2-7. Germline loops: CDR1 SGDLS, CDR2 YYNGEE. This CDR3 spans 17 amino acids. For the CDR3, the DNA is TGTGCCAGCAGCGTAGGTTACGCTCCGGGACAGGCCTACGAGCAGTACTTC. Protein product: CASSVGYAPGQAYEQYF.

CDR3 amino acids: CATSDTQGAPDNEQFF. The CDR3, as DNA: TGTGCCACCAGTGATACACAAGGGGCCCCGGACAATGAGCAGTTCTTC. This rearrangement joins TRBV24-1 to TRBJ2-1, with a weak D call TRBD1 (5 bases). The V gene's germline CDR1 is KGHDR and CDR2 SFDVKD. Trimming left V 3 bases short and J 5 bases short, with 16 bases between. The CDR3 is 16 amino acids.

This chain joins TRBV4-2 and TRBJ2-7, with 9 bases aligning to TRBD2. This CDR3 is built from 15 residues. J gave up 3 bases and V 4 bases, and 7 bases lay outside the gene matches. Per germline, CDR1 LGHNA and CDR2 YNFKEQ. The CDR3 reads CASSPPGTSFYEQYF. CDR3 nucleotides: TGTGCCAGCAGCCCACCCGGGACTAGCTTCTACGAGCAGTACTTC.

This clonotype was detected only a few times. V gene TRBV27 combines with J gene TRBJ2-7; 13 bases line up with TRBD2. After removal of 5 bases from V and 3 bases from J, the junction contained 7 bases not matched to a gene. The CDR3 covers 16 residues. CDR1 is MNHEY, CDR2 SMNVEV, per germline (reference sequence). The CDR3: CASSRTGTSGNYEQYF. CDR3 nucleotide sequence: TGTGCCAGCAGTCGTACCGGGACTAGCGGGAACTACGAGCAGTACTTC.

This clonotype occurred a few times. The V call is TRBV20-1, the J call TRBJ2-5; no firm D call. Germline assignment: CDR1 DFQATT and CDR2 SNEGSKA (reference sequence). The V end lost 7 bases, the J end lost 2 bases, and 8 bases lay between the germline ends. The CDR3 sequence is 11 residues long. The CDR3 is CSGTPQETQYF. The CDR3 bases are TGCAGTGGCACACCTCAAGAGACCCAGTACTTC.

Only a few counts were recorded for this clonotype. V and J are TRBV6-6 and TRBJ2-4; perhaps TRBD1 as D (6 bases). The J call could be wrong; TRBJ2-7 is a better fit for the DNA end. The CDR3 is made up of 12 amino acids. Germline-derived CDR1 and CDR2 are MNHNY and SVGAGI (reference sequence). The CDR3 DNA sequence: TGTGCCAGCAGCCACACAGGGTACGAGCAGTACTTC. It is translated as CASSHTGYEQYF.

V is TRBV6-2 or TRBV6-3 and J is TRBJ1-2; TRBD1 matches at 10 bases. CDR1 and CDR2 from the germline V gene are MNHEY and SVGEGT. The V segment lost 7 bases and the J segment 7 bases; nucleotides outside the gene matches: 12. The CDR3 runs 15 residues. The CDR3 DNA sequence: TGTGCCAGCATTCGGGACAGGGGTCGTCTAGGTGGCTACACCTTC. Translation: CASIRDRGRLGGYTF.

CDR3 nucleotides: TGCAGCGTTACTAACACAGGCCGTCGGGACGCGGCCAAAAACATTCAGTACTTC. Translated, it gives CSVTNTGRRDAAKNIQYF. The rearrangement uses TRBV29-1 and TRBJ2-4; D assignment may be TRBD1 or TRBD2 (5 bases each). Per the germline V gene, CDR1 is SQVTM and CDR2 is ANQGSEA. Trimming left V 5 bases short and J 1 base short, with 24 bases between. The CDR3 is made up of 18 amino acids.

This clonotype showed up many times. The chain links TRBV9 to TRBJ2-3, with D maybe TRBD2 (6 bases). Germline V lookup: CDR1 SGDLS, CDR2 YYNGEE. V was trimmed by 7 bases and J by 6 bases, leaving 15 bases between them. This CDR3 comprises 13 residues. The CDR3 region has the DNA TGTGCCAGCTCGGGAGATGCGGGGGATACGCAGTATTTT. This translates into CASSGDAGDTQYF.

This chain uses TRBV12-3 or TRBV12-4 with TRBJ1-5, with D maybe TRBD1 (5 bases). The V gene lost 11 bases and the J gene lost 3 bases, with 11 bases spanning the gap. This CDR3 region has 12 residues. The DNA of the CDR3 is TGTGCCGGTGGGACGGACAATCAGCCCCAGCATTTT. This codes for CAGGTDNQPQHF.

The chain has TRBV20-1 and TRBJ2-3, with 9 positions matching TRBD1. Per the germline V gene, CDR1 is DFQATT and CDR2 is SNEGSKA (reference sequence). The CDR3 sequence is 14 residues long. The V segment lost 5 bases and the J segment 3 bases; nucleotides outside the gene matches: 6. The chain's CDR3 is CSAAPGQGTDTQYF. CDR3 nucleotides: TGCAGTGCTGCGCCGGGACAGGGAACAGATACGCAGTATTTT.

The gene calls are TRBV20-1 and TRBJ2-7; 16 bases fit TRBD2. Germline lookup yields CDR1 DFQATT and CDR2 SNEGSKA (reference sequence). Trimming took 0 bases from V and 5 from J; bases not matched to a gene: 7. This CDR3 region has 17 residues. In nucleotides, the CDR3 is TGCAGTGCTAGAGATGCGGGACTAGCGGGAGGGCCTAACGAGCAGTACTTC. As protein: CSARDAGLAGGPNEQYF.

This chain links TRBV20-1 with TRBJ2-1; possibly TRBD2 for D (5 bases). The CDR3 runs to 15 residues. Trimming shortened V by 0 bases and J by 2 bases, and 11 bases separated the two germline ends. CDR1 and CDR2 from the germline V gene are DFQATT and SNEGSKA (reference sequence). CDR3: CSARDSARAYNEQFF. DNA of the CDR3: TGCAGTGCTAGAGATAGCGCTAGGGCCTACAATGAGCAGTTCTTC.

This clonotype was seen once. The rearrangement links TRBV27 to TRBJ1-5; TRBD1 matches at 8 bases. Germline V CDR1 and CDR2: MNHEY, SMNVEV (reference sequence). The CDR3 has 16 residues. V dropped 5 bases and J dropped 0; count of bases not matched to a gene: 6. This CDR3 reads CASSPSTGDSNQPQHF. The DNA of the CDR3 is TGTGCCAGCAGTCCCTCGACAGGGGATAGCAATCAGCCCCAGCATTTT.

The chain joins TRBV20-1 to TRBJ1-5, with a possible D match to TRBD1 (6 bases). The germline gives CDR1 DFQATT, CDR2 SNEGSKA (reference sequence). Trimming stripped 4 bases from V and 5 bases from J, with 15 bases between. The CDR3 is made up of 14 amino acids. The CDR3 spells CSAMANSGDQPQHF. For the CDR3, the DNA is TGCAGTGCTATGGCTAATTCAGGGGATCAGCCCCAGCATTTT.

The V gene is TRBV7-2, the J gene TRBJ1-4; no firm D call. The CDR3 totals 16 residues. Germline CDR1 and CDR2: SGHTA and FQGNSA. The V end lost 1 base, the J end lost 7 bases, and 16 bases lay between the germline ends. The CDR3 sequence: CASSLGVVDNGEKLFF. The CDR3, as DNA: TGTGCCAGCAGCTTAGGTGTTGTAGATAATGGTGAAAAACTGTTTTTT.

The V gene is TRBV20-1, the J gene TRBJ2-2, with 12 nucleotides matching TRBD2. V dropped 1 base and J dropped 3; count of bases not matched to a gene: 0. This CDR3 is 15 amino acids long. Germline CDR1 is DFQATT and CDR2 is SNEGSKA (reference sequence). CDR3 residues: CSARGTSGDTGELFF. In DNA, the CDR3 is TGCAGTGCTAGAGGGACTAGCGGGGACACCGGGGAGCTGTTTTTT.

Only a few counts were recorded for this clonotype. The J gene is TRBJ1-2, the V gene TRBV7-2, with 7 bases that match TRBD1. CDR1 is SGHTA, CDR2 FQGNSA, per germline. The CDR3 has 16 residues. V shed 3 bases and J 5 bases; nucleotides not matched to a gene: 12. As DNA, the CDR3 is TGTGCCAGCAGCTTCACGTCTGGGGCAGGGGGTTATGGCTACACCTTC. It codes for CASSFTSGAGGYGYTF.

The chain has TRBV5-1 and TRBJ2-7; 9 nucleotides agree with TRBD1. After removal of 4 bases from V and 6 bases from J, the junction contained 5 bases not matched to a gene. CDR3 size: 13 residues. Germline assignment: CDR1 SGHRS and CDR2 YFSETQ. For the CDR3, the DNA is TGCGCCAGCAGCCAGGGACAGGGACCCGAGCAGTACTTC. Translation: CASSQGQGPEQYF.

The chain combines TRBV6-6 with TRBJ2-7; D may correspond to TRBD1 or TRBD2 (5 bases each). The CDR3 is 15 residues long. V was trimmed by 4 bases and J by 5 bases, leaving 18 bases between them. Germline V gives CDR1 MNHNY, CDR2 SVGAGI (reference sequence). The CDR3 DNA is TGTGCCAGCAGTTCCCCTTTTGGGGGTCCCCACGAGCAGTACTTC. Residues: CASSSPFGGPHEQYF.

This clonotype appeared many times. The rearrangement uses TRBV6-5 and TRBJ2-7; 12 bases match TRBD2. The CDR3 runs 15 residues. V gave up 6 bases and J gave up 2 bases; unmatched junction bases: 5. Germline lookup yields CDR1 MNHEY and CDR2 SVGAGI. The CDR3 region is CASSQRTSGTYEQYF. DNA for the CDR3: TGTGCCAGCAGCCAACGGACTAGCGGGACCTACGAGCAGTACTTC.

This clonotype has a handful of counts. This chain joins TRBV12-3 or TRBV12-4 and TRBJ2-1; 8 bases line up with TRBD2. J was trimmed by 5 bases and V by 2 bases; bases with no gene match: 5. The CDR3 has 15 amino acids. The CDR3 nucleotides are TGTGCCAGCAGTTTATCCCAGCGGGGGAACAATGAGCAGTTCTTC. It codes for CASSLSQRGNNEQFF.

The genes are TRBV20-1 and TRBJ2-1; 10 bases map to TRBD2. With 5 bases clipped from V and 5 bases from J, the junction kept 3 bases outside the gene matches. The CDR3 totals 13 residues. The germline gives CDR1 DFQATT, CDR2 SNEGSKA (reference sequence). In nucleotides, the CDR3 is TGCAGTGCTCCCGGACTAGCGGACAATGAGCAGTTCTTC. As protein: CSAPGLADNEQFF.

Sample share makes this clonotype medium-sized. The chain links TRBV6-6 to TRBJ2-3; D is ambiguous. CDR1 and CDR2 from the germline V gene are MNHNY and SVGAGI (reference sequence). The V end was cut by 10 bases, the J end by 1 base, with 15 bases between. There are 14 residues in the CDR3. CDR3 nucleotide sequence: TGTGCCACCCTGACACCCTTAGGCACAGATACGCAGTATTTT. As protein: CATLTPLGTDTQYF.

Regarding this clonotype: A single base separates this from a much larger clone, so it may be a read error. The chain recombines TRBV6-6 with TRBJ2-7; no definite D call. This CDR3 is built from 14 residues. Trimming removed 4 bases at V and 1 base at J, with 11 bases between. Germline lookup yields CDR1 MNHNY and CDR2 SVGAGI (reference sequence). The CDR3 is CASSSAMDSYEQYF. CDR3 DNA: TGTGCCAGCAGTTCAGCCATGGATTCCTACGAGCAGTACTTC.

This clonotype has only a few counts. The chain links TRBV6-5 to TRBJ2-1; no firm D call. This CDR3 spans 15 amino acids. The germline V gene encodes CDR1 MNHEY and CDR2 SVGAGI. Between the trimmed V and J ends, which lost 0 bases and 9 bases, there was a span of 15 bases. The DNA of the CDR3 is TGTGCCAGCAGTTACTCTGGGTCGAGGTTTGCTGAGCAGTTCTTC. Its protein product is CASSYSGSRFAEQFF.

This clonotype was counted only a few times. CDR3 in DNA: TGTGCCGTTAGCGGGGGAGGCTACAATGAGCAGTTCTTC. It yields the protein CAVSGGGYNEQFF. The chain is built from TRBV10-3 and TRBJ2-1; 9 nucleotides line up with TRBD2. The V gene's germline CDR1 is ENHRY and CDR2 SYGVKD. With 11 bases clipped from V and 3 bases from J, the junction kept 5 bases outside the gene matches. This CDR3 is 13 amino acids long.

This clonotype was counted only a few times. CDR3: CSAAPERGLYTDTQYF. The CDR3, as DNA: TGCAGTGCTGCCCCCGAGCGCGGACTATACACAGATACGCAGTATTTT. The gene calls are TRBV20-1 and TRBJ2-3; a possible D gene is TRBD2 (6 bases). Germline assignment: CDR1 DFQATT and CDR2 SNEGSKA (reference sequence). V was clipped by 5 bases and J by 2 bases, with 20 bases between them. This CDR3 has 16 amino acids.

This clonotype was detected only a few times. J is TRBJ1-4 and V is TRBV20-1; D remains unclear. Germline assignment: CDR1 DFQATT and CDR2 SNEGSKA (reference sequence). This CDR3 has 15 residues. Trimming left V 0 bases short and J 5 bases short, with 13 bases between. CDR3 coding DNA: TGCAGTGCTAGAGACCTGACTAGAAGCAATGAAAAACTGTTTTTT. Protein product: CSARDLTRSNEKLFF.

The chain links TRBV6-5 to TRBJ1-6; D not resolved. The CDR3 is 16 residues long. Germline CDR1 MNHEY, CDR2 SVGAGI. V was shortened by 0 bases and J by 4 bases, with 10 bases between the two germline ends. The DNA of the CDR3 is TGTGCCAGCAGTTACTCGTCTGGGTCTTATAATTCACCCCTCCACTTT. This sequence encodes CASSYSSGSYNSPLHF.